A selection of T cell receptor beta chains follows, all from one sample in a study of blood T cells in healthy people across ages. TCRdb analysed the 5' RACE reads with MiXCR anew, one entry per CDR3 protein. This table has about 830,000 distinct CDR3 sequences, approximately 65% appearing once. Sample: blood. All receptors come from a man aged 30 to 39 in good health. Both conserved end residues are part of each CDR3. A D gene is named only where the DNA matches it firmly. Rows give clone size only sometimes, using once, few, many, or a class for an expanded clone.

length: 15; size: .; J: TRBJ2-5; V: TRBV10-3; D: TRBD1; CDR3: CAISESTGGGETQYF; DNA: TGTGCCATCAGTGAGTCGACAGGGGGAGGGGAGACCCAGTACTTC
length: 14; size: few; J: TRBJ2-3; V: TRBV10-3; D: .; CDR3: CAISGFSSTDTQYF; DNA: TGTGCCATCAGTGGATTTTCTAGCACAGATACGCAGTATTTT
length: 16; size: .; J: TRBJ2-1; V: TRBV6-5; D: TRBD1; CDR3: CASRRGRDRDYNEQFF; DNA: TGTGCCAGCAGGCGGGGCCGGGACAGGGACTACAATGAGCAGTTCTTC
length: 11; size: .; J: TRBJ2-3; V: TRBV12-3/TRBV12-4; D: .; CDR3: CASSLESTQYF; DNA: TGTGCCAGCAGCCTCGAGTCCACGCAGTATTTT
length: 12; size: .; J: TRBJ1-5; V: TRBV19; D: .; CDR3: CASSMRSQPQHF; DNA: TGTGCCAGTAGTATGCGGAGTCAGCCCCAGCATTTT
length: 14; size: .; J: TRBJ1-2; V: TRBV6-1; D: .; CDR3: CASSEWLANYGYTF; DNA: TGTGCCAGCAGTGAATGGTTGGCTAACTATGGCTACACCTTC
length: 14; size: .; J: TRBJ2-1; V: TRBV6-1; D: TRBD1; CDR3: CASSPGTGVYEQFF; DNA: TGTGCCAGCAGCCCCGGGACAGGTGTTTATGAGCAGTTCTTC
length: 15; size: .; J: TRBJ2-3; V: TRBV7-9; D: TRBD2; CDR3: CASSFGSGGSDTQYF; DNA: TGTGCCAGCAGCTTTGGTAGCGGGGGGTCGGATACGCAGTATTTT
length: 16; size: .; J: TRBJ2-7; V: TRBV7-8; D: .; CDR3: CASILPGPQGAYEQYF; DNA: TGTGCCAGCATCCTCCCGGGTCCCCAAGGCGCCTACGAGCAGTACTTC
length: 17; size: .; J: TRBJ2-3; V: TRBV2; D: TRBD2; CDR3: CASSGPTLAGGRDTQYF; DNA: TGTGCCAGCAGCGGACCTACTCTAGCGGGGGGGCGAGATACGCAGTATTTT
length: 15; size: .; J: TRBJ2-3; V: TRBV12-3/TRBV12-4; D: .; CDR3: CASRPQRLYTDTQYF; DNA: TGTGCCAGCAGACCCCAACGCCTCTACACAGATACGCAGTATTTT
length: 14; size: once; J: TRBJ2-5; V: TRBV29-1; D: .; CDR3: CSVGGQPVGETQYF; DNA: TGCAGCGTTGGCGGCCAGCCCGTGGGAGAGACCCAGTACTTC
length: 12; size: .; J: TRBJ1-4; V: TRBV30; D: .; CDR3: CASDGANEKLFF; DNA: TGTGCCTCAGACGGAGCTAATGAAAAACTGTTTTTT
length: 16; size: few; J: TRBJ2-3; V: TRBV9; D: .; CDR3: CASSVTFATVQGTQYF; DNA: TGTGCCAGCAGCGTTACCTTTGCGACAGTCCAGGGTACGCAGTATTTT
length: 13; size: .; J: TRBJ2-1; V: TRBV27; D: TRBD1; CDR3: CASSIDRDNEQFF; DNA: TGTGCCAGCAGTATAGACAGGGACAATGAGCAGTTCTTC
length: 14; size: .; J: TRBJ1-5; V: TRBV12-3/TRBV12-4; D: TRBD1; CDR3: CASSHRGLEQPQHF; DNA: TGTGCCAGCAGTCACAGGGGGTTGGAGCAGCCCCAGCATTTT
length: 13; size: .; J: TRBJ2-5; V: TRBV29-1; D: TRBD2; CDR3: CSLKSGGGETQYF; DNA: TGCAGCCTGAAAAGCGGGGGTGGGGAGACCCAGTACTTC
length: 17; size: many; J: TRBJ2-7; V: TRBV14; D: .; CDR3: CASSQDLSPGYSYEQYF; DNA: TGTGCCAGCAGCCAAGATTTGTCTCCAGGGTACTCCTACGAGCAGTACTTC
length: 14; size: .; J: TRBJ1-2; V: TRBV4-2; D: TRBD1; CDR3: CASSQGGQKYGYTF; DNA: TGTGCCAGCAGCCAAGGGGGACAGAAGTATGGCTACACCTTC
length: 14; size: .; J: TRBJ2-1; V: TRBV9; D: .; CDR3: CASSVDLVQNEQFF; DNA: TGTGCCAGCAGCGTGGACCTCGTTCAGAATGAGCAGTTCTTC
length: 14; size: .; J: TRBJ1-2; V: TRBV25-1; D: TRBD1; CDR3: CASSEYGTGQGYTF; DNA: TGTGCCAGCAGTGAATATGGGACAGGGCAAGGCTACACCTTC
length: 16; size: .; J: TRBJ2-3; V: TRBV4-3; D: .; CDR3: CASSQTAAYPPDTQYF; DNA: TGCGCCAGCAGCCAAACTGCAGCCTATCCCCCAGATACGCAGTATTTT
length: 10; size: .; J: TRBJ2-1; V: TRBV27; D: .; CDR3: CASVPREQFF; DNA: TGTGCCAGTGTTCCGCGTGAGCAGTTCTTC
length: 15; size: many; J: TRBJ1-2; V: TRBV7-2; D: .; CDR3: CASSLNSQGGYGYTF; DNA: TGTGCCAGCAGCTTAAATAGTCAGGGAGGATATGGCTACACCTTC
length: 14; size: .; J: TRBJ2-5; V: TRBV2; D: .; CDR3: CASREVSNQETQYF; DNA: TGTGCCAGCCGGGAAGTTTCTAATCAAGAGACCCAGTACTTC
length: 16; size: .; J: TRBJ2-5; V: TRBV28; D: TRBD2; CDR3: CASSSGMGLAVETQYF; DNA: TGTGCCAGCAGTTCTGGAATGGGACTAGCCGTTGAGACCCAGTACTTC
length: 12; size: few; J: TRBJ1-2; V: TRBV20-1; D: .; CDR3: CSAPSEAYGYTF; DNA: TGCAGTGCTCCATCCGAGGCATATGGCTACACCTTC